This T cell receptor (beta chain) was found in a study of blood T cell repertoires in COVID-19. Looking at the study overall: Whether acute or convalescent, the COVID-19 samples came from the United States, Italy and Spain. Sample material is recorded as cDNA or gDNA derived from T cells, B-cell-depleted T cells, or PBMCs.

The data were produced by immunoSEQ multiplex PCR, yet TCRdb's version contains in-frame clones alone and is incomplete. The table records 210,000 or so clones, 84% of them present only once. The CDR3 spans 13 residues. From germline, CDR1 is SGHAT and CDR2 FQNNGV. A note on this clone: A junction end diverges from the germline sequence, so it may reflect a read error.

V usage is TRBV11-2 and J usage is TRBJ1-4, with TRBD1 as a possible D gene (5 bases). This receptor was identified in a woman aged 70-85 years with active or convalescent COVID-19. The sequenced sample was peripheral blood. The CDR3 DNA is TGTGCCAGCAGCTTAGAGATTGGCAGGACAACGATTTTT. Protein product: CASSLEIGRTTIF.